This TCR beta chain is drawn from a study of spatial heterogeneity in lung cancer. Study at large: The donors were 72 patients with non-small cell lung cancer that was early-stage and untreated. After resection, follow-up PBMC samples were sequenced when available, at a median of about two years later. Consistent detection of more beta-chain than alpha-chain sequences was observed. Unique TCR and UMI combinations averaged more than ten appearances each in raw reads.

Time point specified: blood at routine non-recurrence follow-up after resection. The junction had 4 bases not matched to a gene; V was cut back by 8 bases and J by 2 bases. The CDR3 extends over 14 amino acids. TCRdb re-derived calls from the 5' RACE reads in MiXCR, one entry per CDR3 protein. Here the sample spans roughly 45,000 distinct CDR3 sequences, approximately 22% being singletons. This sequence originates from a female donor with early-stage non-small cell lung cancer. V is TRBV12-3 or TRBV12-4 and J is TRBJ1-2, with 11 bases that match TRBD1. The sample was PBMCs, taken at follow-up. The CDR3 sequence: CASGQGARNYGYTF. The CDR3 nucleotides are TGTGCCAGCGGACAGGGGGCAAGGAACTATGGCTACACCTTC.